The clone carrying this T cell receptor (beta chain) turned up a few times. The source of the sample is a study of early T cells in non-severe SARS-CoV-2 infection. Study summary: Sequencing was performed on bulk RNA from unsorted whole blood, leaving chains unpaired.

V was clipped by 5 bases and J by 0 bases; unmatched bases: 7. The CDR3 has 15 amino acids. Germline V gene sequence: CDR1 ENHRY, CDR2 SYGVKD. Each cDNA molecule carried a unique molecular identifier. MiXCR, applied by TCRdb to the 5' RACE reads, yields one record per CDR3 protein. The sample includes under 65,000 distinct CDR3 sequences, over 10% of them seen just once. The starting material was whole blood, obtained at baseline. The clonotype was recovered from an adult who was a healthcare worker with PCR-confirmed SARS-CoV-2 infection or an uninfected control (not recorded which). The chain links TRBV10-3 to TRBJ2-7, with 7 positions matching TRBD1. DNA of the CDR3: TGTGCCATCAGTCCGGAGGACAGGAGCTCCTACGAGCAGTACTTC. The encoded protein is CAISPEDRSSYEQYF.